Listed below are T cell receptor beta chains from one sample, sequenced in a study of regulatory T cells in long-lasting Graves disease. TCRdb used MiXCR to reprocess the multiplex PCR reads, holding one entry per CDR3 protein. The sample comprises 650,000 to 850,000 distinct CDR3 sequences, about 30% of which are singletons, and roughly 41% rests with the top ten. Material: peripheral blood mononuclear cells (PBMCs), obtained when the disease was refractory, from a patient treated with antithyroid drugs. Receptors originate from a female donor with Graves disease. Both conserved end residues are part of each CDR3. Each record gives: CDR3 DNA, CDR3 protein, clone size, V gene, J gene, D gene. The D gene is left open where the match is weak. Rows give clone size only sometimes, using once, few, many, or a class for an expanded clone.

CDR3nt: TGCGCCAGCAGCCAAGAAGTGTATAGCAATCAGCCCCAGCATTTT; CDR3aa: CASSQEVYSNQPQHF; abundance: -; v_gene: TRBV4-1; j_gene: TRBJ1-5; d_gene: -
CDR3nt: TGTGCCAGCAGCCAAAGGGGCGACACTGAAGCTTTCTTT; CDR3aa: CASSQRGDTEAFF; abundance: -; v_gene: TRBV3-1; j_gene: TRBJ1-1; d_gene: -
CDR3nt: TGTGCCAGCGGGACAGGCCTATACTATGGCTACACCTTC; CDR3aa: CASGTGLYYGYTF; abundance: many; v_gene: TRBV6-1; j_gene: TRBJ1-2; d_gene: TRBD1
CDR3nt: TGTGCCAGCAGCTTAGGGGCAGGCCTTAGTAGGACTGAAGCTTTCTTT; CDR3aa: CASSLGAGLSRTEAFF; abundance: -; v_gene: TRBV11-2; j_gene: TRBJ1-1; d_gene: -
CDR3nt: TGTGCCAACCAGCGACAGATCTACGAGCAGTACTTC; CDR3aa: CANQRQIYEQYF; abundance: many; v_gene: TRBV28; j_gene: TRBJ2-7; d_gene: -
CDR3nt: TGCAGCGTTGAAATCGCGGGGGGCTTTCGGTACGAGCAGTACTTC; CDR3aa: CSVEIAGGFRYEQYF; abundance: few; v_gene: TRBV29-1; j_gene: TRBJ2-7; d_gene: TRBD2
CDR3nt: TGTGCCAGCAGCTCCGACAGGGGGCTATCCTACGAGCAGTACTTC; CDR3aa: CASSSDRGLSYEQYF; abundance: many; v_gene: TRBV11-2; j_gene: TRBJ2-7; d_gene: TRBD1
CDR3nt: TGTGCCAGCAGCCCTGGGACTGAAAACTACTTC; CDR3aa: CASSPGTENYF; abundance: -; v_gene: TRBV7-9; j_gene: TRBJ2-7; d_gene: -
CDR3nt: TGTGCCATCAGTGAACTCAAAGGGGCTGAAGCTTTCTTT; CDR3aa: CAISELKGAEAFF; abundance: few; v_gene: TRBV10-3; j_gene: TRBJ1-1; d_gene: -
CDR3nt: TGTGCCAGTAGTATAGAGAGCAATCAGCCCCAGCATTTT; CDR3aa: CASSIESNQPQHF; abundance: many; v_gene: TRBV19; j_gene: TRBJ1-5; d_gene: -
CDR3nt: TGTGCCAGCAGTCCGACCGTGGGGCCGAACACTGAAGCTTTCTTT; CDR3aa: CASSPTVGPNTEAFF; abundance: few; v_gene: TRBV6-1; j_gene: TRBJ1-1; d_gene: -
CDR3nt: TGCGCCAGCAGCTTGGGACAGTTATTAGCCAAAAACATTCAGTACTTC; CDR3aa: CASSLGQLLAKNIQYF; abundance: few; v_gene: TRBV5-1; j_gene: TRBJ2-4; d_gene: -
CDR3nt: TGTGCCAGCGGCTACCAGGCCTCCTACAATGAGCAGTTCTTC; CDR3aa: CASGYQASYNEQFF; abundance: many; v_gene: TRBV28; j_gene: TRBJ2-1; d_gene: -
CDR3nt: TGTGCCAGTAGGCTAGTCCTTGGACAGTTCACCGGGGAGCTGTTTTTT; CDR3aa: CASRLVLGQFTGELFF; abundance: few; v_gene: TRBV19; j_gene: TRBJ2-2; d_gene: -
CDR3nt: TGTGCCAGCAGAATAGCGGGACAAGAGACCCAGTACTTC; CDR3aa: CASRIAGQETQYF; abundance: few; v_gene: TRBV5-6; j_gene: TRBJ2-5; d_gene: TRBD2
CDR3nt: TGTGCCAGCAGTTTGTTGGGCCTATCTAACTATGGCTACACCTTC; CDR3aa: CASSLLGLSNYGYTF; abundance: -; v_gene: TRBV12-3/TRBV12-4; j_gene: TRBJ1-2; d_gene: -
CDR3nt: TGTGCCAGCAGCTTTGTACAGGCCCATGAAAAACTGTTTTTT; CDR3aa: CASSFVQAHEKLFF; abundance: -; v_gene: TRBV7-9; j_gene: TRBJ1-4; d_gene: -
CDR3nt: TGTGCCAGCAGTTACCGGGACAGGGGTTTCGGCAATCAGCCCCAGCATTTT; CDR3aa: CASSYRDRGFGNQPQHF; abundance: -; v_gene: TRBV6-2/TRBV6-3; j_gene: TRBJ1-5; d_gene: TRBD1
CDR3nt: TGTGCCAGCAGCCCTAGGGAATATAATTCACCCCTCCACTTT; CDR3aa: CASSPREYNSPLHF; abundance: -; v_gene: TRBV27; j_gene: TRBJ1-6; d_gene: -
CDR3nt: TGTGCCAGCAGTTACTCTCGGACAGCGCACTCTGGAAACACCATATATTTT; CDR3aa: CASSYSRTAHSGNTIYF; abundance: -; v_gene: TRBV6-5; j_gene: TRBJ1-3; d_gene: -
CDR3nt: TGCAGTGCTAGAGATGGACAGAACTATGGCTACACCTTC; CDR3aa: CSARDGQNYGYTF; abundance: -; v_gene: TRBV20-1; j_gene: TRBJ1-2; d_gene: -
CDR3nt: TGTGCCAGCAGCGTAGGCAGGGTGACCGGGGAGCTGTTTTTT; CDR3aa: CASSVGRVTGELFF; abundance: few; v_gene: TRBV9; j_gene: TRBJ2-2; d_gene: -
CDR3nt: TGTGCCAACGGACAGACTAACTATGGCTACACCTTC; CDR3aa: CANGQTNYGYTF; abundance: many; v_gene: TRBV2; j_gene: TRBJ1-2; d_gene: -
CDR3nt: TGCGCCAGCAGCCAACCTAGACAGGGCCGGGATGGCTACACCTTC; CDR3aa: CASSQPRQGRDGYTF; abundance: -; v_gene: TRBV4-1; j_gene: TRBJ1-2; d_gene: TRBD1
CDR3nt: TGTGCCAGCTCACCACCCTCCGAAAATGAAAAACTGTTTTTT; CDR3aa: CASSPPSENEKLFF; abundance: -; v_gene: TRBV18; j_gene: TRBJ1-4; d_gene: -
CDR3nt: TGTGCCAGCAGCTTAGGGACAAGAGCTTTCTTT; CDR3aa: CASSLGTRAFF; abundance: few; v_gene: TRBV7-2; j_gene: TRBJ1-1; d_gene: -
CDR3nt: TGTGCCAGTAGTATGGGACAGGGTCACTCACCCCTCCACTTT; CDR3aa: CASSMGQGHSPLHF; abundance: few; v_gene: TRBV19; j_gene: TRBJ1-6; d_gene: TRBD1
CDR3nt: TGTGCCAGCAGTTCCACAGGGGAGGGGAACACTGAAGCTTTCTTT; CDR3aa: CASSSTGEGNTEAFF; abundance: -; v_gene: TRBV6-5; j_gene: TRBJ1-1; d_gene: TRBD1
CDR3nt: TGTGCCAGCAGTTTCCCGGACAGAGGAGAAGCTTTCTTT; CDR3aa: CASSFPDRGEAFF; abundance: few; v_gene: TRBV28; j_gene: TRBJ1-1; d_gene: -
CDR3nt: TGTGCCAGCAGTGGAGCCTACAGCCAGACCCAGTACTTC; CDR3aa: CASSGAYSQTQYF; abundance: -; v_gene: TRBV6-1; j_gene: TRBJ2-5; d_gene: -
CDR3nt: TGTGCCAGCAGTGAAGGGACATCCTCCTATAATTCACCCCTCCACTTT; CDR3aa: CASSEGTSSYNSPLHF; abundance: -; v_gene: TRBV6-1; j_gene: TRBJ1-6; d_gene: -
CDR3nt: TGTGCCAGCAGCCAAGAACGAGGCAGGTGGGCTGAAGCTTTCTTT; CDR3aa: CASSQERGRWAEAFF; abundance: few; v_gene: TRBV14; j_gene: TRBJ1-1; d_gene: -
CDR3nt: TGTGCCAGCAACCTGCGGGGGAACACTGAAGCTTTCTTT; CDR3aa: CASNLRGNTEAFF; abundance: many; v_gene: TRBV2; j_gene: TRBJ1-1; d_gene: -
CDR3nt: TGTGCCAGCAGCTTAGCGTCCGGACAGAGCTACGAGCAGTACTTC; CDR3aa: CASSLASGQSYEQYF; abundance: -; v_gene: TRBV7-2; j_gene: TRBJ2-7; d_gene: -
CDR3nt: TGTGCCAGCAGTACCAGGACAGGGGGACCCTACGAGCAGTACTTC; CDR3aa: CASSTRTGGPYEQYF; abundance: many; v_gene: TRBV2; j_gene: TRBJ2-7; d_gene: TRBD1
CDR3nt: TGCAGCGTTGCCTTCCCGCGGGGGCCTGATGGCTACACCTTC; CDR3aa: CSVAFPRGPDGYTF; abundance: few; v_gene: TRBV29-1; j_gene: TRBJ1-2; d_gene: -
CDR3nt: TGTGCCAGCAGCTCAGTAGCGGGAGGACACACCGGGGAGCTGTTTTTT; CDR3aa: CASSSVAGGHTGELFF; abundance: -; v_gene: TRBV7-3; j_gene: TRBJ2-2; d_gene: TRBD2
CDR3nt: TGTGCCAGCAAGGGACCTGAGGTGGACGAAAAACTGTTTTTT; CDR3aa: CASKGPEVDEKLFF; abundance: -; v_gene: TRBV27; j_gene: TRBJ1-4; d_gene: -
CDR3nt: TGCAGTGCTCCTCGGGCCGATACGCAGTATTTT; CDR3aa: CSAPRADTQYF; abundance: -; v_gene: TRBV20-1; j_gene: TRBJ2-3; d_gene: -
CDR3nt: TGTGCCAGCAGTGAACGTATCGGAGCGGGGGCTGAAGCTTTCTTT; CDR3aa: CASSERIGAGAEAFF; abundance: many; v_gene: TRBV6-1; j_gene: TRBJ1-1; d_gene: -
CDR3nt: TGTGCCAGCCTTTACGGACAGGGGGCTCAGCCCCAGCATTTT; CDR3aa: CASLYGQGAQPQHF; abundance: -; v_gene: TRBV6-1; j_gene: TRBJ1-5; d_gene: TRBD1
CDR3nt: TGTGCCAGCAGCCACGGATGGGGGGCCGGGGAGACCCAGTACTTC; CDR3aa: CASSHGWGAGETQYF; abundance: few; v_gene: TRBV3-1; j_gene: TRBJ2-5; d_gene: -
CDR3nt: TGTGCCAGCAGTGGGACAGGGGGCACCGGGGAGCTGTTTTTT; CDR3aa: CASSGTGGTGELFF; abundance: -; v_gene: TRBV28; j_gene: TRBJ2-2; d_gene: TRBD1
CDR3nt: TGTGCCTGGAGTGTACTAGGCGGGACGAACACCGGGGAGCTGTTTTTT; CDR3aa: CAWSVLGGTNTGELFF; abundance: -; v_gene: TRBV30; j_gene: TRBJ2-2; d_gene: -
CDR3nt: TGCGCCAGCAGCTTGGCCCTGCAGGGTGGAAACACCATATATTTT; CDR3aa: CASSLALQGGNTIYF; abundance: -; v_gene: TRBV5-1; j_gene: TRBJ1-3; d_gene: -
CDR3nt: TGTGCCAGTAGTATCGTCCCAGGCAGGGCCTATGGCTACACCTTC; CDR3aa: CASSIVPGRAYGYTF; abundance: -; v_gene: TRBV19; j_gene: TRBJ1-2; d_gene: -
CDR3nt: TGTGCCATCAGTGATAAAGGGGAAGCCTACGAGCAGTACTTC; CDR3aa: CAISDKGEAYEQYF; abundance: many; v_gene: TRBV10-3; j_gene: TRBJ2-7; d_gene: -
CDR3nt: TGTGCCAGCAGTTTAACGGGGGGCCGCCTCAATCAGCCCCAGCATTTT; CDR3aa: CASSLTGGRLNQPQHF; abundance: -; v_gene: TRBV27; j_gene: TRBJ1-5; d_gene: -
CDR3nt: TGTGCCAGCAGTTTCGGTACTAACTACGAGCAGTACTTC; CDR3aa: CASSFGTNYEQYF; abundance: -; v_gene: TRBV12-3/TRBV12-4; j_gene: TRBJ2-7; d_gene: -
CDR3nt: TGTGCCAGCAGTTTATTCCGAGAGACCCAGTACTTC; CDR3aa: CASSLFRETQYF; abundance: few; v_gene: TRBV28; j_gene: TRBJ2-5; d_gene: -
CDR3nt: TGTGCCAGCAGTTTAGCGAGACAGGGGGGCGGCTACACCTTC; CDR3aa: CASSLARQGGGYTF; abundance: -; v_gene: TRBV12-3/TRBV12-4; j_gene: TRBJ1-2; d_gene: TRBD1
CDR3nt: TGCAGCGTTGTCGGCCCGGGGTTGAACACTGAAGCTTTCTTT; CDR3aa: CSVVGPGLNTEAFF; abundance: few; v_gene: TRBV29-1; j_gene: TRBJ1-1; d_gene: -
CDR3nt: TGCAGTGCTAGATCATACACTCGGGGAAACACCATATATTTT; CDR3aa: CSARSYTRGNTIYF; abundance: -; v_gene: TRBV20-1; j_gene: TRBJ1-3; d_gene: -
CDR3nt: TGCAGTGCTAGAGATGGGAGCGGGCCCTGGGAGACCCAGTACTTC; CDR3aa: CSARDGSGPWETQYF; abundance: few; v_gene: TRBV20-1; j_gene: TRBJ2-5; d_gene: -
CDR3nt: TGTGCCAGCAGTTCTGGACAGGGGATCAATGAGCAGTTCTTC; CDR3aa: CASSSGQGINEQFF; abundance: -; v_gene: TRBV28; j_gene: TRBJ2-1; d_gene: TRBD1
CDR3nt: TGTGCCAGCAGTTACTCTTCCGGGACTGGCAATCAGCCCCAGCATTTT; CDR3aa: CASSYSSGTGNQPQHF; abundance: -; v_gene: TRBV6-2/TRBV6-3; j_gene: TRBJ1-5; d_gene: -
CDR3nt: TGCAGCGTTGGGGGGAACCGGGAGAATCCCTACGAGCAGTACTTC; CDR3aa: CSVGGNRENPYEQYF; abundance: -; v_gene: TRBV29-1; j_gene: TRBJ2-7; d_gene: -
CDR3nt: TGTGCCAGCAGCTTAACACGGGTCGGTCAGCCCCAGCATTTT; CDR3aa: CASSLTRVGQPQHF; abundance: many; v_gene: TRBV11-2; j_gene: TRBJ1-5; d_gene: -